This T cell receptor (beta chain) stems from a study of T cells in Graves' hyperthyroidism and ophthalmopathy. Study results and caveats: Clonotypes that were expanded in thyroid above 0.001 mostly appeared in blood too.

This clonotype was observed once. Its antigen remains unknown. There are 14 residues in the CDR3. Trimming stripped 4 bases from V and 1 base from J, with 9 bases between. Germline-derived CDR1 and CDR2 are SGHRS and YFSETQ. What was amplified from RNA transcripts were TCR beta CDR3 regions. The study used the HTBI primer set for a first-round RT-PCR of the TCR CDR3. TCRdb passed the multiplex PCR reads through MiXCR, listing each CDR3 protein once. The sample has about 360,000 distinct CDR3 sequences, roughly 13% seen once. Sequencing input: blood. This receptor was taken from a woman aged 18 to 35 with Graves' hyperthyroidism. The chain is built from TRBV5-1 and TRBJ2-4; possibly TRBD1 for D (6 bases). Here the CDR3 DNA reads TGCGCCAGCAGCGAACAGGGTGCCAAAAACATTCAGTACTTC. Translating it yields CASSEQGAKNIQYF. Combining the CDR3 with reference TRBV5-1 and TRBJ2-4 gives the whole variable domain KAGVTQTPRYLIKTRGQQVTLSCSPISGHRSVSWYQQTPGQGLQFLFEYFSETQRNKGNFPGRFSGRQFSNSRSEMNVSTLELGDSALYLCASSEQGAKNIQYFGAGTRLSVL.